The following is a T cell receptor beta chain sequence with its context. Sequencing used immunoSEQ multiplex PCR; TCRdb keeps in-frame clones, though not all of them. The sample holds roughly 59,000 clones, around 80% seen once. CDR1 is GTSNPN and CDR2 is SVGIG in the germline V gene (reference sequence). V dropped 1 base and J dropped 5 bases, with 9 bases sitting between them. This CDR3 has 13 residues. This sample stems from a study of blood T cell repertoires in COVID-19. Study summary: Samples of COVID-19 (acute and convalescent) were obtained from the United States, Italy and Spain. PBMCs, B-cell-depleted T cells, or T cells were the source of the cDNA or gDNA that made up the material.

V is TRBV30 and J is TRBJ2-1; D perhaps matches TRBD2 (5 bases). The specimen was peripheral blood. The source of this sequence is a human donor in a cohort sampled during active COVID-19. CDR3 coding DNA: TGTGCCTGGAGTGCCGGGAAGAACAATGAGCAGTTCTTC. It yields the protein CAWSAGKNNEQFF.